The entry that follows covers one T cell receptor beta chain sequence. The clone's antigen remains unknown. Nothing much larger sits one base from this clone, and base qualities are not available. Libraries were prepared through 5' RACE. Sequenced using an Illumina HiSeq 2500. A second roughly 6 to 12 cycle PCR used a sample-barcoded 5' primer and a J-beta primer mix. A template-switch 5' adaptor carrying 12 random nucleotides introduced a unique molecular identifier onto each TCR beta cDNA molecule. Each sample yielded at least 3 million CDR3-containing paired-end reads. The Mint cDNA synthesis kit, primed by a TRBC-specific oligonucleotide, was used to synthesize first-strand cDNA from all RNA. After uracil-DNA glycosylase treatment, a first 18-cycle PCR used universal primers M1SS and BC2_uni_R on all cDNA. In the authors' own workflow: For normalization, 1 million high-quality reads were randomly selected from each sample, with every read carrying a distinct molecular identifier. Instead of being binned into consensus sequences, reads with shared molecular identifiers were discarded. MiTCR, with a Q25 quality threshold and the strictest error-elimination algorithm, was used for CDR3 identification, clonotype clustering and error correction. A nonparametric unseen species model with Euler transformation was used to estimate a lower bound on total TCR beta diversity. TCRdb ran its own pipeline on the public reads, namely fastp trimming at Q25 and MiXCR clone calling, and kept in-frame beta chains. Here each entry gathers all rows of one CDR3 protein and keeps the most common genes and DNA. The V and J calls come from TCRdb's annotation, not from the publication. The sample records about 1,600,000 distinct CDR3 sequences, approximately 42% of which are singletons. The top ten clones comprise roughly 7.9% of the sample.

The donors were 40 or so Caucasian individuals from Russia, aged roughly 6 to 90 years, who were systemically healthy. Each donor gave around 9.9 milliliters of peripheral blood, collected into EDTA-treated Vacutainer tubes. PBMCs were isolated by Ficoll-Paque density-gradient centrifugation, with at least 6 million obtained per sample. Trizol reagent was used to extract total RNA from the PBMCs, yielding at least 6 micrograms per sample. Naive CD45RAhigh/CD27high T cell percentages were measured by flow cytometry on a PBMC aliquot from every donor. The data originate from a study of blood T cells in healthy people across ages (dated by TCRdb to the mid-2010s). Regarding the research as a whole: In model experiments, roughly one uniquely barcoded TCR beta cDNA molecule per two T cells was captured by template switching. To track age-related changes in TCR beta repertoire diversity, the study relied on deep sequencing normalized with unique cDNA molecular identifiers. The study analyzed two additional independent replicas of 1 million unique cDNA reads from the same blood draw for two donors, one aged 18 to 30 and one aged 80 or older. The donors were split into four age groups: young (average about 15 years), middle-aged (roughly 39), aged (62) and long-lived (over 75). To avoid experimental bias, donors of different ages were randomly spread across the sequencing lanes.

The paper's findings and limits, for the study overall: Observed TCR beta diversity per million T cells fell roughly linearly with age, and a significant reduction was already apparent by age around 39. Compared with the aged group, the long-lived group had more naive CD4+ T cells, fewer expanded clones and increased TCR diversity, suggesting age selection. Estimates of total diversity based on one million sequenced T cells were considered lower bounds and underestimates. Because profiling used bulk unsorted PBMCs, naive and antigen-experienced compartments could not be compared conclusively. A strong correlation was found between observed TCR beta diversity and the percentage of naive T cells measured by flow cytometry. Because the CMV infection status of the donors was unknown, age-related changes in expanded clonotypes may potentially have been confounded.

The sequence came from a woman between 18 and 29 years old in good health. Sequenced: blood.

The DNA sequence is TGTGCCAGCAGTGTTCAGGATCCCTACGAGCAGTACTTC. Its protein reads: CASSVQDPYEQYF. This chain is built from TRBV6-1 and TRBJ2-7; the D gene cannot be named for sure. The trim is 4 bases for V and 2 bases for J, with a gap of 9 bases between the germline ends. CDR1 MNHNS and CDR2 SASEGT were looked up in the germline V gene. Including cysteine and phenylalanine, the CDR3 has 13 amino acids. Only the CDR3 DNA is retained, 39 bases long and in frame from the first base.